Detailed here is one T cell receptor beta chain. The record originates from a study of blood T cell repertoires in COVID-19. About the study: Both acute and convalescent COVID-19 samples were obtained from the United States, Italy and Spain.

V was clipped by 0 bases and J by 1 base, with 13 bases between them. Germline V lookup: CDR1 SGDLS, CDR2 YYNGEE. The CDR3 has 16 residues. Repertoires were generated with immunoSEQ multiplex PCR, while TCRdb's copy carries only in-frame clones and drops some. This table has about 12,000 clones, about three quarters appearing once. The source is a human donor in a cohort sampled during active COVID-19. This chain uses TRBV9 with TRBJ1-1; D unclear. Sequencing was carried out using peripheral blood. CDR3 nucleotide sequence: TGTGCCAGCAGCGTAGTCCGGGGTGGCGCGAACACTGAAGCTTTCTTT. Its protein product is CASSVVRGGANTEAFF.